Below are 21 T cell receptor beta chains sequenced from a single sample in a study of T cells in Graves' hyperthyroidism and ophthalmopathy. From RNA transcripts, TCR beta CDR3 regions were amplified. HTBI primers were used for first-round RT-PCR of the TCR CDR3. From the multiplex PCR reads, TCRdb called clonotypes with MiXCR, one entry per CDR3 protein. The table has 300,000 to 450,000 distinct CDR3 sequences, around 15% seen once. The material sequenced was blood. These TCRs come from a woman in her 30s with Graves' ophthalmopathy.

This clonotype was counted ten times or more. This chain connects TRBV13 to TRBJ2-6; TRBD1 matches at 8 bases. Germline trimming cut 5 bases from V and 0 bases from J; bases unmatched to any gene: 12. Germline V gene sequence: CDR1 PRHDT, CDR2 FYEKMQ (reference sequence). The CDR3 runs to 19 residues. The CDR3 spells CASSLRTGRWGSGANVLTF. CDR3 DNA sequence: TGTGCCAGCAGCCTTCGGACAGGGAGGTGGGGCTCTGGGGCCAACGTCCTGACTTTC. The variable domain in full, with the rest retrieved from reference TRBV13 and TRBJ2-6, is AAGVIQSPRHLIKEKRETATLKCYPIPRHDTVYWYQQGPGQDPQFLISFYEKMQSDKGSIPDRFSAQQFSDYHSELNMSSLELGDSALYFCASSLRTGRWGSGANVLTFGAGSRLTVL.

This clonotype has at least ten counts. The gene calls are TRBV11-3 and TRBJ2-3; the D gene is possibly TRBD2 (5 bases). Trimming removed 5 bases from V and 0 bases from J, with 9 bases in between. The CDR3 is made up of 14 amino acids. The germline V gene has CDR1 SGHNT and CDR2 YENEEA. This CDR3 reads CASSQTRSTDTQYF. The CDR3 region has the DNA TGTGCCAGCAGCCAAACTAGGAGCACAGATACGCAGTATTTT.

Turning to this clonotype: This clone may be a read error of a much larger clone one base away. This chain joins TRBV28 and TRBJ2-7; 8 bases are a match to TRBD1. Germline-derived CDR1 and CDR2 are MDHEN and SYDVKM. The CDR3 has 14 amino acids. The CDR3 loop reads CASSPRTGTYEQCF. The CDR3, as DNA: TGTGCCAGCAGTCCTCGGACAGGGACCTACGAGCAGTGCTTC.

The sample holds many counts of this clonotype. The chain carries TRBV12-3 or TRBV12-4 and TRBJ1-5, with D unclear. V gave up 2 bases and J gave up 4 bases, with 9 bases separating them. CDR3 length: 14 amino acids. This chain's CDR3 is CASSLYGPNQPQHF. CDR3 nucleotides: TGTGCCAGCAGTTTATACGGTCCAAATCAGCCCCAGCATTTT.

This clonotype was seen repeatedly, ten times or more. This chain links TRBV2 with TRBJ2-1; D remains unclear. The CDR3 spans 11 residues. Between the trimmed V and J ends, which lost 7 bases and 0 bases, there was a span of 1 base. Germline loops: CDR1 SNHLY, CDR2 FYNNEI. The CDR3 region has the DNA TGTGCCAGCAACTCCTACAATGAGCAGTTCTTC. This translates into CASNSYNEQFF.

This clonotype was detected ten times or more. The chain uses TRBV27 and TRBJ2-7, with 9 positions matching TRBD1. CDR1 and CDR2 from the germline V gene are MNHEY and SMNVEV (reference sequence). The ends lost 7 bases at V and 5 bases at J; junction bases unmatched: 6. The CDR3 is 13 residues long. Here the CDR3 DNA reads TGTGCCAGCATTGGGACAGGGTTCCACGAGCAGTACTTC. Protein product: CASIGTGFHEQYF.

This chain joins TRBV19 and TRBJ1-5; D is possibly TRBD1 (5 bases). The ends were cut back, 5 bases at V and 0 bases at J, with 14 bases in the middle. Per germline, CDR1 LNHDA and CDR2 SQIVND (reference sequence). The CDR3 totals 16 residues. In DNA form, the CDR3 reads TGTGCCAGTAGTGAAACACAGGTTATTAGCAATCAGCCCCAGCATTTT. Residues: CASSETQVISNQPQHF. Complete variable domain (other parts from reference TRBV19 and TRBJ1-5): DGGITQSPKYLFRKEGQNVTLSCEQNLNHDAMYWYRQDPGQGLRLIYYSQIVNDFQKGDIAEGYSVSREKKESFPLTVTSAQKNPTAFYLCASSETQVISNQPQHFGDGTRLSIL.

This clonotype was seen a few times. A much larger clone lies a single base off, so this may be a read error. The chain has TRBV28 and TRBJ2-7; 7 positions match TRBD1. CDR3 length: 14 residues. The germline V gene has CDR1 MDHEN and CDR2 SYDVKM. The V segment lost 2 bases and the J segment 4 bases; nucleotides outside the gene matches: 5. CDR3 amino acids: CASSLQDRLYEQYF. CDR3 nucleotide sequence: TGTGCCAGCAGTTTACAGGACAGGTTATACGAGCAGTACTTC. Complete variable domain (other parts from reference TRBV28 and TRBJ2-7): DVKVTQSSRYLVKRTGEKVFLECVQDMDHENMFWYRQDPGLGLRLIYFSYDVKMKEKGDIPEGYSVSREKKERFSLILESASTNQTSMYLCASSLQDRLYEQYFGPGTRLTVT.

This clonotype was seen many times. The gene calls are TRBV12-3 or TRBV12-4 and TRBJ2-4, with no clear D. V lost 2 bases and J 7 bases, leaving 6 bases between the germline ends. The CDR3 contains 12 residues. This CDR3 reads CASSLRWNIQYF. CDR3 in DNA: TGTGCCAGCAGTTTAAGGTGGAACATTCAGTACTTC.

This clonotype was counted many times. The J gene is TRBJ1-2, the V gene TRBV28; D remains unclear. CDR3 size: 12 residues. Germline V gene sequence: CDR1 MDHEN, CDR2 SYDVKM. Trimming stripped 3 bases from V and 3 bases from J, with 5 bases between. As DNA, the CDR3 is TGTGCCAGCAGTTTGGCAGACTATGGCTACACCTTC. It encodes CASSLADYGYTF.

In this sample, this clonotype turned up a few times. V is TRBV29-1 and J is TRBJ1-2; possibly TRBD1 for D (6 bases). CDR1 and CDR2 (germline): SQVTM, ANQGSEA. Trimming removed 1 base at V and 8 bases at J, with 17 bases between. There are 14 residues in the CDR3. The CDR3 DNA follows: TGCAGCGTTGAAGCACACAGGGCCCTGATCGGCTACACCTTC. Amino acid sequence: CSVEAHRALIGYTF.

CDR3 loop: CASTRDRASDGYTF. The CDR3 DNA sequence: TGTGCCAGTACCCGGGACAGGGCATCCGATGGCTACACCTTC. This chain connects TRBV19 to TRBJ1-2, with 9 bases matching TRBD1. J was trimmed by 6 bases and V by 7 bases; bases with no gene match: 9. CDR3 length equals 14 residues. Germline CDR1 reads LNHDA; CDR2 reads SQIVND (reference sequence).

Ten or more counts support this clonotype. This sequence joins TRBV12-3 or TRBV12-4 and TRBJ2-5; unclear D gene. There are 15 residues in the CDR3. V lost 5 bases and J 5 bases, leaving 18 bases between the germline ends. CDR3 loop: CASSDHTKVWETQYF. In DNA form, the CDR3 reads TGTGCCAGCAGTGACCATACAAAAGTTTGGGAGACCCAGTACTTC.

This clonotype was detected a few times. The chain joins TRBV4-1 to TRBJ1-5; D is uncertain. The CDR3 is 16 residues long. The germline CDR1 and CDR2 sequences are MGHRA and YSYEKL. V was shortened by 1 base and J by 0 bases, with 10 bases between the two germline ends. The CDR3 loop is CASSQVHGNSNQPQHF. CDR3 sequence (DNA): TGCGCCAGCAGCCAAGTTCATGGGAATAGCAATCAGCCCCAGCATTTT.

CDR3 region: CASSLRQGVSGGNTDTQYF. CDR3 DNA: TGTGCCAGCAGTTTGCGACAGGGTGTGAGCGGGGGAAACACAGATACGCAGTATTTT. The V and J genes are TRBV7-3 and TRBJ2-3; D may be TRBD2 (8 bases). V was cut by 6 bases and J by 2 bases, with 27 bases left in between. This CDR3 contains 19 residues. Germline V gene lookup returns CDR1 SGHTA and CDR2 FQGTGA.

This clonotype was counted between two and nine times. V is TRBV4-3 and J is TRBJ1-5; D uncertain. Germline CDR1 LGHNA, CDR2 YSLEER. The V end lost 1 base, the J end lost 0 bases, and 10 bases lay between the germline ends. This CDR3 region has 16 residues. The DNA of the CDR3 is TGCGCCAGCAGCCAAGGTTTGGGCTATAGCAATCAGCCCCAGCATTTT. It yields the protein CASSQGLGYSNQPQHF.

The rearrangement links TRBV25-1 to TRBJ1-1; maybe TRBD1 (5 bases). Germline assignment: CDR1 MGHDK and CDR2 SYGVNS. With 0 bases removed from V and 2 bases from J, the gap between germline ends came to 10 bases. The CDR3 consists of 15 residues. Here the CDR3 reads CASSEYGQTNTEAFF. The CDR3, as DNA: TGTGCCAGCAGTGAATACGGACAAACAAACACTGAAGCTTTCTTT.

This clonotype was counted at least ten times. J is TRBJ1-1 and V is TRBV18, with 8 bases identical to TRBD1. The V segment lost 3 bases and the J segment 6 bases; nucleotides outside the gene matches: 6. The CDR3 is made up of 14 amino acids. From germline, CDR1 is KGHSH and CDR2 LQKENI. CDR3 sequence reads: CASSPGTGESEAFF. The CDR3 DNA reads TGTGCCAGCTCACCGGGGACAGGCGAATCTGAAGCTTTCTTT.

This clonotype was counted at least ten times. CDR3 in amino acids: CATSDRDTEAFF. CDR3 bases: TGTGCCACCAGTGATAGGGACACTGAAGCTTTCTTT. The chain recombines TRBV24-1 with TRBJ1-1; D not certain. Germline loops: CDR1 KGHDR, CDR2 SFDVKD. The V end was cut by 3 bases, the J end by 3 bases, with 4 bases between. This CDR3 comprises 12 residues.

This clonotype was seen repeatedly, ten times or more. The rearrangement uses TRBV2 and TRBJ2-1; 11 nucleotides line up with TRBD2. With V trimmed by 6 bases and J by 8 bases, 9 bases remained unmatched. This CDR3 region has 15 residues. Germline CDR1 and CDR2: SNHLY and FYNNEI. The CDR3 is CASRELAGGRDEQFF. The DNA of the CDR3 is TGTGCCAGCAGGGAGCTAGCGGGGGGCCGCGATGAGCAGTTCTTC.

The chain uses TRBV7-9 and TRBJ1-1; 7 nucleotides align to TRBD1. V was pared by 4 bases and J by 0 bases, with 8 bases of the junction left unmatched. The germline CDR1 and CDR2 sequences are SEHNR and FQNEAQ (reference sequence). The CDR3 sequence is 16 residues long. The CDR3, as DNA: TGTGCCAGCAGCTCGACAGGGATGGGGTTGAACACTGAAGCTTTCTTT. It is translated as CASSSTGMGLNTEAFF.